One and the same sample provided the 6 T cell receptor beta chains below, sequenced in a study of beta chain features in type 1 diabetes (dated by TCRdb to between 2018 and 2020). What the work shows at the level of the full study, not this receptor alone: In all four CD4+ subsets, TCRB CDR3 length was moderately but significantly shorter in type 1 diabetes patients.

These TCRs are of unknown antigen specificity. The protocol used for the library was the immunoSEQ multiplex PCR assay. The entire isolated RNA was reverse transcribed using the High Capacity cDNA Reverse Transcription Kit, and thus expressed TCRB transcripts were sequenced. TCRdb re-hosts the immuneACCESS table, in-frame sequences only. Its copies lack some clones; in the studies checked, an unresolved V gene accounts for under half of them, and the cause for the rest is not known. The sample table holds 250,000 or so clones, of which 20% were seen once. Approximately 0.029% of the sample is taken by the ten largest. What was sequenced was naive CD4+ T cells from blood. The cell subset or site label for this specimen denotes: true naive CD4+ T cells. The source of these receptors is a woman between 40 and 55 years old with type 1 diabetes.

The CDR3 coding sequence is TGTGCCAGCAGCGTAGGGCCGTTGGCCAACGTCCTGACTTTC. Protein sequence: CASSVGPLANVLTF. This chain joins TRBV9 and TRBJ2-6; no clear D. The CDR3 has 14 residues. Germline V CDR1 and CDR2: SGDLS, YYNGEE. Trimming removed 0 bases at V and 6 bases at J, with 7 bases between.

The V gene is TRBV18, the J gene TRBJ1-1; TRBD1 matches at 8 bases. Trimming took 6 bases from V and 0 from J; bases not matched to a gene: 12. The CDR3 length is 17 residues. CDR1 KGHSH and CDR2 LQKENI come from the germline V gene. The CDR3 bases are TGTGCCAGCTCGCCAAACGGACAGGGCCCCTTGAACACTGAAGCTTTCTTT. Translated, it gives CASSPNGQGPLNTEAFF.

This clone has just a few counts. The V call is TRBV6-5, the J call TRBJ2-3; tentative D call: TRBD2 (5 bases). CDR3 length equals 13 residues. V gave up 4 bases and J gave up 5 bases, with 10 bases separating them. The germline gives CDR1 MNHEY, CDR2 SVGAGI. The CDR3 spells CASSFGLEDTQYF. DNA of the CDR3: TGTGCCAGCAGTTTCGGACTGGAAGATACGCAGTATTTT.

This clone was detected only a few times. The chain links TRBV20-1 to TRBJ2-5; D unresolved. This CDR3 region has 10 residues. Trimming took 4 bases from V and 7 from J, leaving 7 bases between them. The germline V gene encodes CDR1 DFQATT and CDR2 SNEGSKA (reference sequence). In DNA, the CDR3 is TGCAGTGCTACCGATAGGACCCAGTACTTC. Translating it yields CSATDRTQYF.

CDR3 residues: CASSFSGTADTQYF. In DNA, the CDR3 is TGTGCCAGCAGCTTCAGCGGGACCGCAGATACGCAGTATTTT. V usage is TRBV5-4 and J usage is TRBJ2-3, with 7 bases identical to TRBD2. Germline V gives CDR1 SGHNT, CDR2 YYREEE (reference sequence). With V trimmed by 2 bases and J by 4 bases, 4 bases remained unmatched. The CDR3 runs to 14 residues.

The V call is TRBV19, the J call TRBJ2-2; a weak D match, TRBD2 (6 bases). Trimming took 10 bases from V and 3 from J, leaving 27 bases between them. From germline, CDR1 is LNHDA and CDR2 SQIVND (reference sequence). The length of the CDR3 is 18 residues. The CDR3 coding sequence is TGTGCCACTATTGTAGAGGGACGACTAGTGCCCGACACCGGGGAGCTGTTTTTT. This translates into CATIVEGRLVPDTGELFF.